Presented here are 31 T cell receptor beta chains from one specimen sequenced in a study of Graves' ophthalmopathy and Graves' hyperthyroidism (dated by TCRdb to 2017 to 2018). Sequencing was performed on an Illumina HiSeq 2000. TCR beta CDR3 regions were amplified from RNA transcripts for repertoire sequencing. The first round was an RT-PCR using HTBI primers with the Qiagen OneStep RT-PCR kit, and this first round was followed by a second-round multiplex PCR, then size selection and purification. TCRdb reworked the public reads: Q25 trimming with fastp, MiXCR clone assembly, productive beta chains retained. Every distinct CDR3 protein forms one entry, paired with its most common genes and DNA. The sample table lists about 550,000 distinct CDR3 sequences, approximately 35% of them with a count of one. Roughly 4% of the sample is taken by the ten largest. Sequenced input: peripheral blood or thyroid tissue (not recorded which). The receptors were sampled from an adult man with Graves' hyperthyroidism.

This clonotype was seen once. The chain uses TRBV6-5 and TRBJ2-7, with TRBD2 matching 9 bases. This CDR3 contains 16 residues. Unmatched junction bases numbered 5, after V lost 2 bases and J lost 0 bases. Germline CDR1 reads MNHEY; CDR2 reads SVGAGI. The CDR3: CASSYGAGGSSYEQYF. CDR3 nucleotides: TGTGCCAGCAGTTACGGGGCGGGAGGGAGCTCCTACGAGCAGTACTTC.

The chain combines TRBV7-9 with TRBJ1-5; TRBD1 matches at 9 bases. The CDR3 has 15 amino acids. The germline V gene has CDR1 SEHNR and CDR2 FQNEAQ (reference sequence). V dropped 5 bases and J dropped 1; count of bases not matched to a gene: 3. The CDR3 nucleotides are TGTGCCAGCAGCGCCGGGACAGGGAGCAATCAGCCCCAGCATTTT. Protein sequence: CASSAGTGSNQPQHF.

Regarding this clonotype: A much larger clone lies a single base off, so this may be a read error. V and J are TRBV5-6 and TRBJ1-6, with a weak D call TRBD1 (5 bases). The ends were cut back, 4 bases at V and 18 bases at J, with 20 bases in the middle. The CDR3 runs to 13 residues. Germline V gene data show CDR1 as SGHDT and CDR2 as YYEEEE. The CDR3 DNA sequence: TGTGCCAGCAGCCTGGGTCCCCAGGGACTCCCCCACTTT. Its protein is CASSLGPQGLPHF.

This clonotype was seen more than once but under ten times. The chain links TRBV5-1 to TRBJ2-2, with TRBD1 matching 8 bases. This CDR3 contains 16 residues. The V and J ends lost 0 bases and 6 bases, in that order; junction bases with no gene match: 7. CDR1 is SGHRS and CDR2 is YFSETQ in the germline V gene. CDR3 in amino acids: CASSLAGAGGPGELFF. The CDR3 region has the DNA TGCGCCAGCAGCTTGGCCGGGGCAGGGGGCCCCGGGGAGCTGTTTTTT.

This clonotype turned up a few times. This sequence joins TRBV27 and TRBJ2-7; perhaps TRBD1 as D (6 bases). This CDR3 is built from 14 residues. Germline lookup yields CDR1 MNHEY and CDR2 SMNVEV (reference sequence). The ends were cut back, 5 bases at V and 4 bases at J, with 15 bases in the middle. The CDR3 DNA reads TGTGCCAGCAGTCCGGGACAAGTATTGTACGAGCAGTACTTC. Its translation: CASSPGQVLYEQYF.

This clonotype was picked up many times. The DNA for the CDR3 is TGTGCCAGCAGTTCGGAGCCCGGCAGGGGTGGGGAGACCCAGTACTTC. Translating gives CASSSEPGRGGETQYF. V gene TRBV6-5 combines with J gene TRBJ2-5; tentatively, D is TRBD1 (6 bases). The CDR3 loop spans 16 amino acids. V was trimmed by 4 bases and J by 5 bases, leaving 20 bases between them. Per germline, CDR1 MNHEY and CDR2 SVGAGI.

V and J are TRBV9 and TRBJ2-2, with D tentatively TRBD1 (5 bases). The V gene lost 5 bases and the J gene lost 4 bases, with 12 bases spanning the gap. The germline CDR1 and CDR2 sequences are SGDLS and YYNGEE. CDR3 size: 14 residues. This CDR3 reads CASSVQGVTGELFF. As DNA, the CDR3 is TGTGCCAGCAGTGTCCAAGGGGTCACCGGGGAGCTGTTTTTT.

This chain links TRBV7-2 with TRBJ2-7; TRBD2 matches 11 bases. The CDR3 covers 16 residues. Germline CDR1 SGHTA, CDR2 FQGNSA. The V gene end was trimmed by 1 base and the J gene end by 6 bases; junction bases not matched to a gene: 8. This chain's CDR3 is CASSLGGGLAGGEQYF. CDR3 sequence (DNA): TGTGCCAGCAGCTTAGGAGGTGGTCTAGCGGGAGGCGAGCAGTACTTC.

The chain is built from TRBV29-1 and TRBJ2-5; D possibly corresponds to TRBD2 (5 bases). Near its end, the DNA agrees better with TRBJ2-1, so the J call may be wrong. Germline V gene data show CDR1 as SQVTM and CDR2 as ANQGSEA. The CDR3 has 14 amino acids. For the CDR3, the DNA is TGCAGCGTTGAAGAAGCTGCTAGCAACAATGAGCAGTTCTTC. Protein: CSVEEAASNNEQFF.

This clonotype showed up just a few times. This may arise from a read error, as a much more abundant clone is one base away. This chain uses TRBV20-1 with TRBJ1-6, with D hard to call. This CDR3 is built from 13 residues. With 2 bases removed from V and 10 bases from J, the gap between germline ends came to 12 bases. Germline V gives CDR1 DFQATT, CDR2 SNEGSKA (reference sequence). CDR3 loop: CSARWGSDSPLHF. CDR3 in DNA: TGCAGTGCTAGATGGGGAAGCGACTCACCCCTCCACTTT.

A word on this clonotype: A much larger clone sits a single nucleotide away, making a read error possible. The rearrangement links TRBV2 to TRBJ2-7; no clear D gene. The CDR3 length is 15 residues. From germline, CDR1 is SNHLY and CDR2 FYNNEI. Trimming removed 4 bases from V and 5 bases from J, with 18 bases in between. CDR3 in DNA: TGTGCCAGCAGTGCAGCAGGCCCCCCGTCCAACGAGCAGTACTTC. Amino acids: CASSAAGPPSNEQYF.

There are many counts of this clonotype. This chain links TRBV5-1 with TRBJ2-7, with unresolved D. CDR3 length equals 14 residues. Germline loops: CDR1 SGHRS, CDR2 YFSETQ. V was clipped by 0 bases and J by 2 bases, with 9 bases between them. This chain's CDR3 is CASSLVVGAYEQYF. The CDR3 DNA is TGCGCCAGCAGCTTGGTCGTGGGTGCCTACGAGCAGTACTTC.

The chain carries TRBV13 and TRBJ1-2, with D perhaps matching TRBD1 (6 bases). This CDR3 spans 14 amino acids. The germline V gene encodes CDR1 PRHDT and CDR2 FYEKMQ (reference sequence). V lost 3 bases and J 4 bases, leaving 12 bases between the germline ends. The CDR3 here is CASSFSGQTYGYTF. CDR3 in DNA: TGTGCCAGCAGCTTCTCCGGACAGACCTATGGCTACACCTTC.

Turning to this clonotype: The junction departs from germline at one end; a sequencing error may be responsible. Here the CDR3 reads CAISGLGRNFADAFF. CDR3 DNA: TGTGCCATCAGTGGTTTGGGGAGGAACTTCGCTGATGCTTTCTTT. The chain combines TRBV10-3 with TRBJ1-1; D gene uncertain. CDR3 length: 15 residues. Germline V gene data show CDR1 as ENHRY and CDR2 as SYGVKD.

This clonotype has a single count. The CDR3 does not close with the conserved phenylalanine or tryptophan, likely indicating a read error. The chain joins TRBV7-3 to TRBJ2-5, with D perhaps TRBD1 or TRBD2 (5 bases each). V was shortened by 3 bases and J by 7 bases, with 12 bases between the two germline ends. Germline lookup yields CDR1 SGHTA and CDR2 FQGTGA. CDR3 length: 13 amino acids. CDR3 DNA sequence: TGTGCCAGCAGCTTGTCAGGGACGGGGACCCAGTACTCC. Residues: CASSLSGTGTQYS.

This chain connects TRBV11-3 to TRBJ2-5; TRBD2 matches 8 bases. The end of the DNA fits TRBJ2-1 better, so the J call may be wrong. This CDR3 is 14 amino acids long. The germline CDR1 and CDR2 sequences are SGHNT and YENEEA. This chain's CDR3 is CASSSSGRGNEQFF. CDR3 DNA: TGTGCCAGCAGCTCCAGCGGGAGAGGCAATGAGCAGTTCTTC.

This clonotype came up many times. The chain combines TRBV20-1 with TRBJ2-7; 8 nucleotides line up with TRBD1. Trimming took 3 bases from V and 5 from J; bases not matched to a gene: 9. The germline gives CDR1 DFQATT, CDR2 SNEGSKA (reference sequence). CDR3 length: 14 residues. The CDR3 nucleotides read TGCAGTGCTAGCGGGACAGGAGGGAGAAACGAGCAGTACTTC. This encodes CSASGTGGRNEQYF.

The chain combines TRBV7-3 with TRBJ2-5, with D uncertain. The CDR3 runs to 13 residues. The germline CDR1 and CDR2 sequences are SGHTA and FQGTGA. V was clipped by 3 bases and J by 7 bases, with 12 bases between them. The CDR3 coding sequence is TGTGCCAGCAGCTTGGGCCTGGGGTGGACCCAGTACTTC. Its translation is CASSLGLGWTQYF. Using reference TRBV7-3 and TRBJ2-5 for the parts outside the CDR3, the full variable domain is GAGVSQTPSNKVTEKGKYVELRCDPISGHTALYWYRQSLGQGPEFLIYFQGTGAADDSGLPNDRFFAVRPEGSVSTLKIQRTERGDSAVYLCASSLGLGWTQYFGPGTRLLVL.

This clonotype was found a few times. CDR3 region: CASSLVSPGAGPYNQPQHF. CDR3 DNA: TGCGCCAGCAGCTTGGTTTCTCCAGGGGCGGGACCCTACAATCAGCCCCAGCATTTT. The chain employs TRBV5-1 and TRBJ1-5, with TRBD1 as a possible D gene (6 bases). The length of the CDR3 is 19 residues. From germline, CDR1 is SGHRS and CDR2 YFSETQ. The V end lost 0 bases, the J end lost 3 bases, and 22 bases lay between the germline ends.

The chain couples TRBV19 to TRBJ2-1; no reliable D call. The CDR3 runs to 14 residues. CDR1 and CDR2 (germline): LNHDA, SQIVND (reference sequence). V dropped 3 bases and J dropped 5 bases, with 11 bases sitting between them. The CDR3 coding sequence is TGTGCCAGTAGTATGGTCCCCAGTCACAATGAGCAGTTCTTC. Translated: CASSMVPSHNEQFF.

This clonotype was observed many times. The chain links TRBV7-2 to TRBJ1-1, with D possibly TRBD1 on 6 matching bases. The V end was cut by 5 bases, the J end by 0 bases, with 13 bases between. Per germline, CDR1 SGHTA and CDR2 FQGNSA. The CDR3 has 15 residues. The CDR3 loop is CASSGGDIMNTEAFF. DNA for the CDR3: TGTGCCAGCAGCGGGGGGGACATAATGAACACTGAAGCTTTCTTT.

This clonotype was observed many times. CDR3 DNA: TGTGCCATCAGATCGGGGAGCGATAGCAATCAGCCCCAGCATTTT. Protein sequence: CAIRSGSDSNQPQHF. The V and J genes are TRBV10-3 and TRBJ1-5, with D hard to call. This CDR3 comprises 15 residues. Trimming removed 6 bases at V and 0 bases at J, with 12 bases between. CDR1 and CDR2 from the germline V gene are ENHRY and SYGVKD.

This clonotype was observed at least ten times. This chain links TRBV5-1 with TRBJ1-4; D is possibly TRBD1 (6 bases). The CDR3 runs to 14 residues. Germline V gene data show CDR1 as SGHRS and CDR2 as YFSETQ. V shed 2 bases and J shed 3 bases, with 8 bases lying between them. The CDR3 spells CASSLSGANEKLFF. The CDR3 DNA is TGCGCCAGCAGCTTATCAGGGGCTAATGAAAAACTGTTTTTT.

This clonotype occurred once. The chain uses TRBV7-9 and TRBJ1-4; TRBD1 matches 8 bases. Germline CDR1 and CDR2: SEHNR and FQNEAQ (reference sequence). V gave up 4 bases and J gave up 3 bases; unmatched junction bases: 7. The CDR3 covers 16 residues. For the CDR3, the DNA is TGTGCCAGCAGCTCTTTCAGGGGGCTGCCTAATGAAAAACTGTTTTTT. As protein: CASSSFRGLPNEKLFF.

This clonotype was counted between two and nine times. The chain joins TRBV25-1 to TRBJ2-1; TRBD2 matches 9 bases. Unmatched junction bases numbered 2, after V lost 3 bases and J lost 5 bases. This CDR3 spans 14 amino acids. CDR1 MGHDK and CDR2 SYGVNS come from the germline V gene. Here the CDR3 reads CASSELAGHNEQFF. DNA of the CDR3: TGTGCCAGCAGTGAGCTAGCGGGACACAATGAGCAGTTCTTC.

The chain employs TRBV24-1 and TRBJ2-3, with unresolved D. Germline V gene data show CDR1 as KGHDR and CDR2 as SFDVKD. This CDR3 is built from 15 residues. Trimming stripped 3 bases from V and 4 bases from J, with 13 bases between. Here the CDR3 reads CATSDPPPGADTQYF. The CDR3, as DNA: TGTGCCACCAGTGATCCACCTCCTGGGGCAGATACGCAGTATTTT.

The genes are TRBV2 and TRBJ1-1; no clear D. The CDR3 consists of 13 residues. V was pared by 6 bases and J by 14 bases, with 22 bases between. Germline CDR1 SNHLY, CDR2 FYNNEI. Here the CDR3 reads CASRGLGPNEQFF. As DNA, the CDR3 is TGTGCCAGCAGGGGTTTAGGCCCCAATGAGCAGTTCTTT.

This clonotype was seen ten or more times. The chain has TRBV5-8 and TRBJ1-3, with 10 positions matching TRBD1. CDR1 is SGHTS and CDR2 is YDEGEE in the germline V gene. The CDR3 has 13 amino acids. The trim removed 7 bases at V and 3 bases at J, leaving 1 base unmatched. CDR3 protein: CASGTGVGNTIYF. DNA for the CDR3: TGTGCCAGCGGGACAGGGGTTGGAAACACCATATATTTT.

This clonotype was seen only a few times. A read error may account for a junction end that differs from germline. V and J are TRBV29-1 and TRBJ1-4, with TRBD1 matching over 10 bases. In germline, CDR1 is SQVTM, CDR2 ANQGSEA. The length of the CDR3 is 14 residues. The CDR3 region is CAWSAGTGDEKLFF. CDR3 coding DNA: TGTGCCTGGAGCGCCGGGACAGGGGATGAAAAACTGTTTTTT.

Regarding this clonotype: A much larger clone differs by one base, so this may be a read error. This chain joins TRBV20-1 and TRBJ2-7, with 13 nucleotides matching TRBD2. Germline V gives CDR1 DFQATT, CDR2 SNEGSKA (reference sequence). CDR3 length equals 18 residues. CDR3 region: CSVRDNRMGTSGITEQYF. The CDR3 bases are TGCAGTGTTAGAGATAACCGGATGGGGACTAGCGGGATTACCGAGCAGTACTTC.

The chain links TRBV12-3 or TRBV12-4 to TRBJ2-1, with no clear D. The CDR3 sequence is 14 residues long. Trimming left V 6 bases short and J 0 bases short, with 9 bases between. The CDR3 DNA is TGTGCCAGCAGCTACGTGAGCTCCTACAATGAGCAGTTCTTC. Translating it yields CASSYVSSYNEQFF.